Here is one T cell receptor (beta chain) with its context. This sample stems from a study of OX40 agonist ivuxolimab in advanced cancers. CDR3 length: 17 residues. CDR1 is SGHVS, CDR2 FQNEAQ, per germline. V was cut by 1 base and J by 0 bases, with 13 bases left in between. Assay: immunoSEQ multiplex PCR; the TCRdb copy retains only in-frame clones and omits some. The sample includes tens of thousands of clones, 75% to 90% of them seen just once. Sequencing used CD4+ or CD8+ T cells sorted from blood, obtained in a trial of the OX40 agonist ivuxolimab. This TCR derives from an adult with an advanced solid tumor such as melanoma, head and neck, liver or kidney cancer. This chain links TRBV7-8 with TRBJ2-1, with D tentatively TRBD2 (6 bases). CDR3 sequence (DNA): TGTGCCAGCAGCTTAGGGTTGGGGAGGAGCTCCTACAATGAGCAGTTCTTC. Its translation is CASSLGLGRSSYNEQFF. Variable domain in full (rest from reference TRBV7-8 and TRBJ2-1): GAGVSQSPRYKVAKRGQDVALRCDPISGHVSLFWYQQALGQGPEFLTYFQNEAQLDKSGLPSDRFFAERPEGSVSTLKIQRTQQEDSAVYLCASSLGLGRSSYNEQFFGPGTRLTVL.